A selection of T cell receptor beta chains follows, all from one sample in a study of blood T cell repertoires in COVID-19. Data came from immunoSEQ multiplex PCR; TCRdb stores just in-frame clones and leaves some out. The table shows 130,000 to 150,000 clones, with 75% to 90% occurring only once. The sequenced sample consisted of peripheral blood. Source of these receptors: a man at least 80 years old with acute or convalescent COVID-19. The CDR3 runs from the conserved cysteine through the conserved F or W. Fields, in order: D gene, J gene, clone size, V gene, CDR3 DNA, CDR3 protein. The D gene is left open where the match is weak. Clone size is shown for a subset of rows, as once, few, many or a class of expanded clone.

d_call: TRBD2
j_call: TRBJ2-1
clone_size: .
v_call: TRBV19
cdr3_nt: TGTGCCAGTAGTCTCGACCTGGGACTAGCGTTTAAACCTGAGCAGTTCTTC
cdr3_aa: CASSLDLGLAFKPEQFF

d_call: .
j_call: TRBJ1-1
clone_size: .
v_call: TRBV11-3
cdr3_nt: TGTGCCAGCAGCTCGGAGGGGAACACTGAAGCTTTCTTT
cdr3_aa: CASSSEGNTEAFF

d_call: .
j_call: TRBJ2-6
clone_size: .
v_call: TRBV3-1/TRBV3-2
cdr3_nt: TGTGCCAGCAGCCGTCGCCAACAGGCTTCCGTCCTGACTTTC
cdr3_aa: CASSRRQQASVLTF

d_call: .
j_call: TRBJ2-5
clone_size: .
v_call: TRBV5-1
cdr3_nt: TGCGCCAGCAGCTTGGTAGCAGAAGAGACCCAGTACTTC
cdr3_aa: CASSLVAEETQYF

d_call: TRBD1
j_call: TRBJ1-1
clone_size: .
v_call: TRBV19
cdr3_nt: TGTGCCAGTAGCCGAGGACAGGAGAACACTGAAGCTTTCTTT
cdr3_aa: CASSRGQENTEAFF

d_call: .
j_call: TRBJ2-1
clone_size: .
v_call: TRBV5-1
cdr3_nt: TGCGCCAGCAGCTACACAGGTAACCGTGAGAATGAGCAGTTCTTC
cdr3_aa: CASSYTGNRENEQFF

d_call: TRBD1
j_call: TRBJ2-5
clone_size: .
v_call: TRBV5-1
cdr3_nt: TGCGCCAGCAGTCTGTTAGGGGACAGCAGTCAAGAGACCCAGTACTTC
cdr3_aa: CASSLLGDSSQETQYF

d_call: .
j_call: TRBJ1-2
clone_size: .
v_call: TRBV6-5
cdr3_nt: TGTGCCAGCAGGATGCAGGGTAACCCCTATGGCTACACCTTC
cdr3_aa: CASRMQGNPYGYTF

d_call: TRBD2
j_call: TRBJ2-3
clone_size: .
v_call: TRBV27
cdr3_nt: TGTGCCAGCAGTCCCCCGGGACTAGCGGGAGCAGATACGCAGTATTTT
cdr3_aa: CASSPPGLAGADTQYF

d_call: TRBD2
j_call: TRBJ2-3
clone_size: .
v_call: TRBV7-2
cdr3_nt: TGTGCCAGCAGCTCATCCGGGACTAGGGATTTTTTT
cdr3_aa: CASSSSGTRDFF

d_call: .
j_call: TRBJ1-5
clone_size: .
v_call: TRBV28
cdr3_nt: TGTGCCAGCAGTTTTTCTTATGTCAGGGATCAGCCCCAGCATTTT
cdr3_aa: CASSFSYVRDQPQHF

d_call: .
j_call: TRBJ2-5
clone_size: .
v_call: TRBV5-4
cdr3_nt: TGTGCCAGCAGCTTGGGGCTTCCCTCCCACGAGACCCAGTACTTC
cdr3_aa: CASSLGLPSHETQYF

d_call: .
j_call: TRBJ1-2
clone_size: .
v_call: TRBV21-1
cdr3_nt: TGTGCCAGCAGCAAAAGAAGGATCACTAGTGGCTACACCTTC
cdr3_aa: CASSKRRITSGYTF

d_call: TRBD1
j_call: TRBJ1-3
clone_size: .
v_call: TRBV30
cdr3_nt: TGTGCCTGGAGTGTACAGAGACAGGGCCTGGCCAGAGGAAACACCATATATTTT
cdr3_aa: CAWSVQRQGLARGNTIYF

d_call: TRBD1
j_call: TRBJ1-5
clone_size: once
v_call: TRBV28
cdr3_nt: TGTGCCAGCAACTCCGGGACAGGGGGGAATCAGCCCCAGCATTTT
cdr3_aa: CASNSGTGGNQPQHF

d_call: TRBD2
j_call: TRBJ2-1
clone_size: .
v_call: TRBV10-3
cdr3_nt: TGTGCCATCAGCGAGGGAGCAGCGGGGGGGCACAATGAGCAGTTCTTC
cdr3_aa: CAISEGAAGGHNEQFF

d_call: .
j_call: TRBJ2-7
clone_size: .
v_call: TRBV19
cdr3_nt: TGTGCCAGTAGTTTCGCCGGGGGGCGTACATACGAGCAGTACTTC
cdr3_aa: CASSFAGGRTYEQYF

d_call: TRBD1
j_call: TRBJ1-2
clone_size: .
v_call: TRBV3-1/TRBV3-2
cdr3_nt: TGTGCCAGCAGCCAAACGTCTTGGACAGGGGGCGATGGCTACACCTTC
cdr3_aa: CASSQTSWTGGDGYTF

d_call: TRBD2
j_call: TRBJ2-1
clone_size: .
v_call: TRBV29-1
cdr3_nt: TGCAGCGTTGAGAAAATACCGGGACTAGCGGGGAGCTCCTACAATGAGCAGTTCTTC
cdr3_aa: CSVEKIPGLAGSSYNEQFF

d_call: TRBD1
j_call: TRBJ2-7
clone_size: .
v_call: TRBV14
cdr3_nt: TGTGCCAGCAGCCAATGGGACAGGGATTACGAGCAGTACTTC
cdr3_aa: CASSQWDRDYEQYF

d_call: .
j_call: TRBJ2-1
clone_size: few
v_call: TRBV2
cdr3_nt: TGTGCCAGCAGTGACTCCCCCTACAATGAGCAGTTCTTC
cdr3_aa: CASSDSPYNEQFF

d_call: .
j_call: TRBJ1-4
clone_size: .
v_call: TRBV19
cdr3_nt: TGTGCCAGTAGTTCTCCGGGGGTTCTCCGTGAAAAACTGTTTTTT
cdr3_aa: CASSSPGVLREKLFF

d_call: TRBD2
j_call: TRBJ2-1
clone_size: .
v_call: TRBV6-1
cdr3_nt: TGTGCCAGCAGGGGACTAGCGGGAAACAATGAGCAGTTCTTC
cdr3_aa: CASRGLAGNNEQFF

d_call: .
j_call: TRBJ1-2
clone_size: .
v_call: TRBV2
cdr3_nt: TGTGCCAGCAGTGAAGGGACTTTTAACTATGGCTACACCTTC
cdr3_aa: CASSEGTFNYGYTF

d_call: TRBD2
j_call: TRBJ2-5
clone_size: .
v_call: TRBV7-8
cdr3_nt: TGTGCCAGCAGCTTATCTGCGGGAGGGGGAAAAGAGACCCAGTACTTC
cdr3_aa: CASSLSAGGGKETQYF

d_call: TRBD2
j_call: TRBJ2-1
clone_size: .
v_call: TRBV27
cdr3_nt: TGTGCCACCGGGCGGGTAGCGGGAGCAGGAGTTCTGAATGAGCAGTTCTTC
cdr3_aa: CATGRVAGAGVLNEQFF

d_call: .
j_call: TRBJ2-2
clone_size: .
v_call: TRBV4-1
cdr3_nt: TGCGCCAGCAGGATCGGGAACACCGGGGAGCTGTTTTTT
cdr3_aa: CASRIGNTGELFF

d_call: .
j_call: TRBJ2-3
clone_size: .
v_call: TRBV10-1
cdr3_nt: TGCGCCAGCAGTGACACCGGGAAGGTGAATACGCAGTATTTT
cdr3_aa: CASSDTGKVNTQYF

d_call: .
j_call: TRBJ1-1
clone_size: .
v_call: TRBV5-4
cdr3_nt: TGTGCCAGCAGCCGAGGTAGTGGCCGGGTGGGCACTGAAGCTTTCTTT
cdr3_aa: CASSRGSGRVGTEAFF

d_call: .
j_call: TRBJ2-1
clone_size: .
v_call: TRBV28
cdr3_nt: TGTGCCAGCACAGGAAACAATGAGCAGTTCTTC
cdr3_aa: CASTGNNEQFF

d_call: .
j_call: TRBJ1-1
clone_size: .
v_call: TRBV19
cdr3_nt: TGTGCCAGTAAACCTCGGACAGAGATGAACACTGAAGCTTTCTTT
cdr3_aa: CASKPRTEMNTEAFF

d_call: .
j_call: TRBJ1-1
clone_size: .
v_call: TRBV28
cdr3_nt: TGTGCCAGCAGTTTGGGGGGTTGGAACACTGAAGCTTTCTTT
cdr3_aa: CASSLGGWNTEAFF

d_call: TRBD1
j_call: TRBJ1-5
clone_size: .
v_call: TRBV5-1
cdr3_nt: TGCGCCAGCAGGCCCGGGACAGGGAGCAATCAGCCCCAGCATTTT
cdr3_aa: CASRPGTGSNQPQHF